Following are 10 T cell receptor beta chains from one sample sequenced in a study of CD8 T cells in Susac syndrome. With random hexamers, 0.5 to 1 ug RNA was reverse transcribed. TCRdb re-called the immunoSEQ multiplex PCR reads through MiXCR, storing one row per CDR3 protein. There are nearly 200,000 distinct CDR3 sequences in the sample; 90% to 95% occur only once, and under 0.095% lies in the top ten. Sequencing was done on a sample of CD4+ T cells from PBMCs. These receptors all stem from a human donor with multiple sclerosis.

The chain links TRBV20-1 to TRBJ2-1; D ambiguous. The CDR3 has 12 residues. The V end was cut by 0 bases, the J end by 8 bases, with 8 bases between. Germline assignment: CDR1 DFQATT and CDR2 SNEGSKA (reference sequence). CDR3 in amino acids: CSARDRVHEQFF. CDR3 DNA sequence: TGCAGTGCTAGAGACCGGGTCCATGAGCAGTTCTTC.

This chain joins TRBV28 and TRBJ2-1, with 9 nucleotides matching TRBD2. The CDR3 length is 15 residues. Germline V gene lookup returns CDR1 MDHEN and CDR2 SYDVKM. Unmatched junction bases numbered 7, after V lost 6 bases and J lost 4 bases. This CDR3 is CASSFIAGAYNEQFF. In DNA form, the CDR3 reads TGTGCCAGCAGCTTCATAGCGGGGGCTTACAATGAGCAGTTCTTC.

The chain is built from TRBV5-4 and TRBJ2-1; 9 bases are a match to TRBD2. The CDR3 has 15 residues. Germline CDR1 is SGHNT and CDR2 is YYREEE (reference sequence). J gave up 4 bases and V 4 bases, and 6 bases lay outside the gene matches. The CDR3: CASSRGGGEYNEQFF. The CDR3 coding sequence is TGTGCCAGCAGCAGGGGCGGGGGGGAATACAATGAGCAGTTCTTC.

The chain carries TRBV27 and TRBJ2-3; D is undetermined. V shed 5 bases and J shed 5 bases, with 8 bases lying between them. This CDR3 has 12 amino acids. Germline V gene data show CDR1 as MNHEY and CDR2 as SMNVEV (reference sequence). Here the CDR3 DNA reads TGTGCCAGCAGTGGAACGGTAGATACGCAGTATTTT. This gives the protein CASSGTVDTQYF.

V usage is TRBV2 and J usage is TRBJ1-6, with D perhaps matching TRBD1 (5 bases). Trimming took 3 bases from V and 5 from J, leaving 11 bases between them. This CDR3 is 15 amino acids long. Germline V lookup: CDR1 SNHLY, CDR2 FYNNEI. This CDR3 reads CASSDGGDHNSPLHF. Here the CDR3 DNA reads TGTGCCAGCAGTGACGGAGGGGATCATAATTCACCCCTCCACTTT.

The rearrangement joins TRBV3-1 to TRBJ2-6; D unclear. This CDR3 is built from 16 residues. With 1 base removed from V and 3 bases from J, the gap between germline ends came to 10 bases. Germline values: CDR1 LGHDT, CDR2 YNNKEL (reference sequence). In DNA, the CDR3 is TGTGCCAGCAGCCAAGTTTACGGGTTTGGGGCCAACGTCCTGACTTTC. It translates to CASSQVYGFGANVLTF.

The V call is TRBV27, the J call TRBJ1-5; D ambiguous. CDR1 is MNHEY and CDR2 is SMNVEV in the germline V gene (reference sequence). This CDR3 region has 15 residues. Trimming took 6 bases from V and 4 from J, leaving 16 bases between them. CDR3 DNA: TGTGCCAGCAGCCACCTCCGCCGGATTAATCAGCCCCAGCATTTT. Protein product: CASSHLRRINQPQHF.

The rearrangement uses TRBV13 and TRBJ2-2; D call uncertain. This CDR3 has 13 residues. Germline V gene sequence: CDR1 PRHDT, CDR2 FYEKMQ (reference sequence). Trimming left V 5 bases short and J 3 bases short, with 7 bases between. CDR3 coding DNA: TGTGCCAGCAGCCCAGACGACACCGGGGAGCTGTTTTTT. Amino acid sequence: CASSPDDTGELFF.

The CDR3 region has the DNA TGTGCCAGCTGGGTCGGCTCAAGACGGCACGAGCAGTACTTC. This translates into CASWVGSRRHEQYF. V usage is TRBV5-6 and J usage is TRBJ2-7; D not resolved. The CDR3 is 14 residues long. The ends were cut back, 7 bases at V and 5 bases at J, with 19 bases in the middle. Per germline, CDR1 SGHDT and CDR2 YYEEEE. The full variable domain, with the rest looked up from reference TRBV5-6 and TRBJ2-7, is DAGVTQSPTHLIKTRGQQVTLRCSPKSGHDTVSWYQQALGQGPQFIFQYYEEEERQRGNFPDRFSGHQFPNYSSELNVNALLLGDSALYLCASWVGSRRHEQYFGPGTRLTVT.

The rearrangement uses TRBV7-2 and TRBJ2-2, with 7 positions matching TRBD1. The V gene end was trimmed by 5 bases and the J gene end by 1 base; junction bases not matched to a gene: 7. Germline assignment: CDR1 SGHTA and CDR2 FQGNSA. The CDR3 has 16 amino acids. The CDR3 nucleotides read TGTGCCAGCAGCCCACCACAGGGGTGGAACACCGGGGAGCTGTTTTTT. Encoded protein: CASSPPQGWNTGELFF.